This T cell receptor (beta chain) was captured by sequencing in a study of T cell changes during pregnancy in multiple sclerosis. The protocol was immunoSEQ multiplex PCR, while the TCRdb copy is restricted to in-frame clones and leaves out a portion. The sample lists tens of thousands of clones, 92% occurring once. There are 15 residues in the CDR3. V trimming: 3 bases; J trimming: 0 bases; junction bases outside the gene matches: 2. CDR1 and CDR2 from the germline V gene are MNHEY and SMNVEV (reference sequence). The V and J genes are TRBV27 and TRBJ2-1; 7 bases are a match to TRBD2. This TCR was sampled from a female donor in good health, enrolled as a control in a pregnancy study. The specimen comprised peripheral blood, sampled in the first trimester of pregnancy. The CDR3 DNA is TGTGCCAGCAGTTTGAGCGGGACCTCCTACAATGAGCAGTTCTTC. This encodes CASSLSGTSYNEQFF.